This T cell receptor (beta chain) was sequenced in a study of post-analysis software for immune sequencing data. Study-wide results and caveats: In patients, TRBV5-6, TRBV5-1 and TRBV20-1 belonged to four or five TRBV segments found more frequently than in controls.

Germline V gives CDR1 DFQATT, CDR2 SNEGSKA (reference sequence). V was clipped by 5 bases and J by 3 bases; unmatched bases: 3. CDR3 length: 14 amino acids. Unique molecular identifiers were carried by the TCR beta cDNA libraries. TCRdb re-analysed the PCR reads in MiXCR, keeping a single row per CDR3 protein. Of 450,000 or so distinct CDR3 sequences listed, around 40% were seen once; the top ten hold about an eighth. Of note for this clonotype: The antigen remains undetermined.

The chain is built from TRBV20-1 and TRBJ2-7; 14 nucleotides line up with TRBD2. The source of this sequence is a girl aged 5 to 17 with multiple sclerosis. The sequenced sample was blood. The CDR3 DNA follows: TGCAGTGCTGGGACTAGCGGGAGAGTCTACGAGCAGTACTTC. It specifies CSAGTSGRVYEQYF.